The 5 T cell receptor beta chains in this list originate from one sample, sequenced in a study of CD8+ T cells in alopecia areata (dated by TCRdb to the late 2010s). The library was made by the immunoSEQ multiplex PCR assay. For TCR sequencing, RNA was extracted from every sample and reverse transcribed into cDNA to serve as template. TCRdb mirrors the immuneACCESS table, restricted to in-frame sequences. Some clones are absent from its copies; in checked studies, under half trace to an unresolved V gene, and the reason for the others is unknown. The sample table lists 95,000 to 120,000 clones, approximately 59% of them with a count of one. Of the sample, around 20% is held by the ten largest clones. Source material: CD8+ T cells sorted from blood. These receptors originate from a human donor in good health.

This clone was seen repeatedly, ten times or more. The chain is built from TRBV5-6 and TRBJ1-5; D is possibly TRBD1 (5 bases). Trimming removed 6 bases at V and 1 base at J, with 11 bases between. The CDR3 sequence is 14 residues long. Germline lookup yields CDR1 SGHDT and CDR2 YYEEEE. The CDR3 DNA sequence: TGTGCCAGCACGCCGTGGGGGAGCAATCAGCCCCAGCATTTT. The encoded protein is CASTPWGSNQPQHF.

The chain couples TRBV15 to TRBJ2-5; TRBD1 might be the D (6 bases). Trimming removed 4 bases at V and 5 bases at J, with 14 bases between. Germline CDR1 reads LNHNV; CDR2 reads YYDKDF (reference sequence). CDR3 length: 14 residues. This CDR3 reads CATSTTGQRETQYF. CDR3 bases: TGTGCCACCAGCACTACGGGACAAAGGGAGACCCAGTACTTC.

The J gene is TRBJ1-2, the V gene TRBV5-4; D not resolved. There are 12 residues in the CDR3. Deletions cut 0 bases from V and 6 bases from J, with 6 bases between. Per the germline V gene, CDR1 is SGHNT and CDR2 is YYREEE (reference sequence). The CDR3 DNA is TGTGCCAGCAGCTTGGGTAGGGATGGCTACACCTTC. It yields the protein CASSLGRDGYTF. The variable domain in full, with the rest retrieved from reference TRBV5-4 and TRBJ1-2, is ETGVTQSPTHLIKTRGQQVTLRCSSQSGHNTVSWYQQALGQGPQFIFQYYREEENGRGNFPPRFSGLQFPNYSSELNVNALELDDSALYLCASSLGRDGYTFGSGTRLTVV.

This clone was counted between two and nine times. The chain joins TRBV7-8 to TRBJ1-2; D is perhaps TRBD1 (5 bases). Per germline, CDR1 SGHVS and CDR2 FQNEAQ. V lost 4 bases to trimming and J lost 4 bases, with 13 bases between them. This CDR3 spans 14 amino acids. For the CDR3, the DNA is TGTGCCAGCAGCTCCGCCGGGACGATCTATGGCTACACCTTC. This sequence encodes CASSSAGTIYGYTF.

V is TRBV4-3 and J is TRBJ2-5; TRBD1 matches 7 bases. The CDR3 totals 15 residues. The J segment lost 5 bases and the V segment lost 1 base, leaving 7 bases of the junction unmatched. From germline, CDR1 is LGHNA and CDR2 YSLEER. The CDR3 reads CASSQGTGLGETQYF. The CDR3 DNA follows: TGCGCCAGCAGCCAAGGGACAGGTTTGGGGGAGACCCAGTACTTC.